This T cell receptor beta chain was recorded in a study of T cell clonality in common variable immunodeficiency. Donors gave roughly 5 to 8 ml heparinized peripheral whole blood. This CDR3 comprises 15 residues. The V gene's germline CDR1 is SGHAT and CDR2 FQNNGV. V dropped 5 bases and J dropped 0 bases, with 12 bases sitting between them. The study's findings and limits: Common variable immunodeficiency TCR beta sequences reportedly had fewer deletions and N-nucleotide insertions.

Clones were sequenced by immunoSEQ multiplex PCR, and TCRdb holds only the in-frame ones, with some missing. This sample includes approximately 81,000 clones with no singletons; its ten biggest clones take up 0.8%. Points on this clone: The antigen remains undetermined. The read falls 3 residues short of the CDR3 end, and the missing part is taken from the germline J gene.

The rearrangement links TRBV11-2 to TRBJ2-3, with D possibly being TRBD1 (6 bases). The sequencing sample was made of peripheral blood mononuclear cells. This TCR was sampled from a person between 18 and 69 years old in good health. The DNA read from the CDR3 is TGTGCCAGCAGCCCCGGGACAAGGAGCACAGATACG. Its protein is CASSPGTRSTDT. The full CDR3 protein reads CASSPGTRSTDTQYF.